One T cell receptor (beta chain) is described in this entry. Method: immunoSEQ multiplex PCR; TCRdb's copy keeps in-frame clones and lacks some. The sample yields about 2.2 million clones, roughly 93% seen once. The sample belongs to a study of shared clonotypes between healthy human individuals. Only CD45RO-negative cells positively selected for CCR7 counted as naive CD8 cells, so terminally differentiated effector memory CD45RA+ cells were excluded. The receptor comes from a man younger than 35 in good health. Some clones in this sample may be carry-over from other donors' samples. What was sequenced was naive CD8+ T cells from PBMCs.

CDR3 bases: TGTGCCAGCAGTCAAGGGATGACGGACGTAAGCACAGATACGCAGTATTTT. This encodes CASSQGMTDVSTDTQYF. The chain is built from TRBV27 and TRBJ2-3, with D uncertain. CDR1 is MNHEY, CDR2 SMNVEV, per germline (reference sequence). The CDR3 loop spans 17 amino acids. V was cut by 5 bases and J by 0 bases, with 18 bases left in between.